The T cell receptor beta chain described here comes from a study of cytomegalovirus exposure and HLA in healthy donors (TCRdb year 2017). General notes on the study: In an earlier analysis of roughly 500 of the donors, 276 Gb of sequence data and some 100 million unique TCR beta sequences from about 180 million T cells were reported. An early release covering roughly 580 HLA-typed donors comprised about 300 gigabases of sequencing data and 85 million or so unique TCR sequences. The genetic ancestry cluster associated with self-reported Caucasian donors included about 84% of the 398 genotyped donors. The study was designed to test whether signatures of past pathogen exposure could be identified by cataloging public T cell receptors. The study used immunosequencing to profile the T cell repertoires of 666 subjects and linked those repertoires to cytomegalovirus serostatus. A separate validation cohort of roughly 110 different subjects was used in addition to the 666-subject first cohort. The study combined high-throughput TCR immunosequencing, statistical association of individual TCRs with disease status, and machine learning to predict cytomegalovirus infection status. A later analysis re-examined previously published TCR beta repertoires from more than 600 donors and added high-resolution HLA genotyping to investigate patterns of TCR occurrence. Rather than drawing on any new phenotypic data, the later analysis identified candidate immune exposures from TCR beta sequences and the way those sequences occurred across donors. An earlier analysis of a few hundred of the donors applied high-throughput TCR beta sequencing to assess whether each TCR beta V gene segment acted as functional or pseudogenic. Donor age, sex, ethnicity and CMV serostatus were compiled alongside the repertoire data. A later genetic analysis used genome-wide SNP genotypes for about three fifths of the roughly 700 donors, treating that subset as a discovery cohort. All discovery cohort repertoires had been generated on a single sequencing platform. Both class I and class II loci were covered by HLA typing, at four-digit resolution. Typing coverage varied by locus: about 629-640 donors for A, B, C, DRB1 and DQB1; approximately 520 for DQA1; over 600 for DPA1; 400 to 480 for DPB1. Four to six DR-DQ haplotypes were handled as single units for association and clustering, since linkage in the cohort was strong. Across 300 to 500 genotyped donors of the cohort, an average of roughly 200,000 unique TCR beta nucleotide sequences per donor were sequenced, and approximately 19% of those sequences were non-productive.

The cohort comprised some 680 healthy bone marrow donors. All cohort members were sampled while nominally healthy, although unrecorded immune exposures were likely present. The donor was CMV seropositive and was included in the group of some 290 seropositive cohort members. A peripheral blood sample was collected from each donor, and TCR beta sequencing was performed on peripheral blood mononuclear cells. Genomic DNA was extracted from the blood cell samples with the Qiagen DNeasy Blood Extraction Kit. About this clone itself: The clone's antigen remains unknown. Base qualities are missing; no much larger clone stands one base away.

The CDR3 goes from the cysteine to the phenylalanine over 14 residues. Only the CDR3 region is kept as DNA, spanning 42 bases read in frame from base 1. CDR1 ENHRY and CDR2 SYGVKD are derived from the germline V gene. Trimming leaves V shorter by 3 bases and J shorter by 7 bases, with the junction holding 7 bases beyond the gene matches. Summary of the overall study and its limitations: Because the 87-base-pair reads could not distinguish some IMGT-functional V segments, including TRBV6-2 and TRBV6-3, those segments were excluded. Compared with the roughly 670-donor mean, donors in an Asian-associated ancestry cluster had fewer N-insertions in productive TCRs, according to a later genetic analysis. A later genetic analysis associated a missense DCLRE1C variant with V-gene and J-gene trimming of TCR beta chains, and an independent cohort replicated the association. In both the original and validation cohorts, the classifier was reported to diagnose cytomegalovirus status with high specificity and sensitivity. According to a later analysis, parvovirus B19, influenza, CMV and Epstein-Barr virus appeared linked to several top co-occurrence clusters. A few of the identified cytomegalovirus-associated TCR beta chains were confirmed in vitro to be specific for cytomegalovirus antigens. When HLA alleles, especially DR and DQ, strongly co-occurred, attributing TCR associations to individual alleles was difficult. It was suggested by the authors that the approach could potentially be generalized to other disease states and immunological phenotypes. The cohort was sequenced for TCR beta chains only, and without alpha or paired-chain data the features that could be detected were limited. Because HLA typing was missing for some donors at each locus, association tests included only the typed subset. In a later analysis, TCR association rates were found to vary across HLA loci, with the most associated TCRs seen for DRB1 alleles and the fewest for HLA-C alleles. An earlier analysis of approximately 540 of the donors showed that most TCR beta V segments appeared in productive rearrangements either about 87% or about 30% of the time, which broadly matched IMGT annotations. A further reported finding was that TCR beta sequences accurately predicted the HLA-A and HLA-B alleles for most subjects in the first cohort. Sequencing depth was assumed to be roughly uniform across donors in the presence/absence analyses, though that assumption may not hold. A later analysis found that most CMV-associated TCR beta chains appeared HLA-restricted, with HLA associations seemingly driven largely by CMV exposure. The study gave a list of 150 to 200 TCR beta chains associated with cytomegalovirus. CMV serostatus was the only immune exposure information available for the cohort. At a false discovery rate of 0.05, a later analysis linked under 20,000 TCR beta sequences to specific HLA alleles. Because counts were too low, 15 to 20 rarely observed V segments, including chromosome 9 orphons, were left out of the earlier analysis of some 640 of the donors. A later analysis found that HLA-associated TCR beta chains were more clonally expanded and had lower generation probabilities than equally common non-associated chains. Correlated functional status among segregating V segments might reflect linkage disequilibrium, but an unknown experimental factor could not be ruled out. A cluster of highly shared sequence variants was judged likely to be a technical artifact of the sequencing pipeline. Most TCR sequences were seen in very few donors, while some public TCRs were found in many individuals.

Library prep was done by the immunoSEQ multiplex PCR assay. A mixture of 60 forward primers for TCR Vbeta segments and 13 reverse primers for TCR Jbeta segments was used in the multiplex PCR. The CDR3 region of rearranged TCR beta genes was amplified from genomic DNA with a multiplex PCR assay. The Illumina HiSeq System was used to sequence the amplified TCR beta libraries as 87-base-pair reads. As for how the authors treated the data: In a later analysis, tens of millions of unique TCR beta chains were counted across the roughly 610 repertoires, and roughly 11 million of these chains were shared by at least two donors. A nearest-neighbor algorithm error-corrected the raw reads and collapsed the reads into unique sequences, merging closely related sequences to remove PCR and sequencing errors. Alignment of CDR3 sequences to IMGT reference sequences was used to assign V, D and J gene segments. For a sequence to be retained, a match of at least six nucleotides was required to both a V gene segment and a J gene segment. Rearrangements were classified as productive when the CDR3 lacked stop codons and remained in frame with V and J, and all other rearrangements were classified as non-productive. CDR3 was defined by IMGT convention, running from the second conserved V-encoded cysteine to the conserved J-encoded phenylalanine. Sequences without an unambiguous match to a single V gene segment were excluded from the earlier analysis of about 600 of the donors. In an earlier analysis of 450 to 750 of the donors, a V segment was called functional when productive rearrangements were above 56.7%, and segregating when the standard deviation between donors exceeded 5%. A statistical classification framework was built for diagnosing cytomegalovirus status from the catalog of TCR beta chain sequences. A later analysis assigned V and J genes by comparing TCR nucleotide sequences with IMGT/GENE-DB human TR gene sequences. Using the TCRdist pipeline, a later analysis assigned CDR3 sequences along with most-parsimonious VDJ recombination scenarios. In a later analysis, each TCR beta chain was defined by its CDR3 amino acid sequence together with its V-gene family, and reads lacking a unique V-gene family were excluded. A later analysis removed nearly 600 highly shared, low-generation-probability nucleotide sequences to deal with suspected cross-contamination and a sequencing artifact. For each public chain, a later analysis derived a clonal expansion index from normalized ranks of inferred template counts within each repertoire. In a later analysis, generation probabilities were computed with a VDJ recombination model fitted to out-of-frame rearrangements, and the resulting probabilities were checked against IGoR. A later analysis scored TCR-TCR, TCR-HLA and TCR-CMV co-occurrence with hypergeometric tests, applying a repertoire-size bias correction to TCR pairs. A later analysis estimated false discovery rates by permuting HLA or CMV assignments 20 times. In a later analysis, co-occurring TCRs were grouped using DBSCAN, and TCRdist sequence similarity was added for clustering within HLA-allele-positive subsets. Repertoires with fewer than 30,000 or more than 120,000 public chains, plus five repertoires with anomalous nucleotide sharing, were excluded from co-occurrence clustering. TCRdb mirrors the immuneACCESS table, restricted to in-frame sequences. Some clones are absent from its copies; in checked studies, under half trace to an unresolved V gene, and the reason for the others is unknown. The DNA gave D and trimming, while V, J and clone size come from that table. Recorded for this sample are some 180,000 clones; approximately 84% of them occurred a single time. The top ten constitute about 1.3% of the sample.

Material for sequencing was PBMCs. This sequence originates from a girl aged 5-17 years in good health and CMV-seropositive. In this chain, TRBV10-3 is recombined with TRBJ1-2, with 8 bases in between that match TRBD1. The DNA sequence is given as TGTGCCATCAGTGAAGGACAGGGCAACACTGGCTACACCTTC. Its translation is CAISEGQGNTGYTF.